The 30 T cell receptor beta chains listed next were all sequenced from one sample in a study of human T cells and chemical hapten exposure. Extraction yielded total RNA from whole blood (unfractionated). For the library, individual cDNA molecules each received unique molecular identifiers. TCRdb fed the reads into MiXCR, producing one record per CDR3 protein. The data contain around 120,000 distinct CDR3 sequences, 8.5% of them singletons. The sequencing sample was made of whole blood. These receptors were collected from a human donor in good health. Some clones in this sample may be carry-over from other donors' samples.

There are a few counts of this clonotype. The chain joins TRBV12-3 or TRBV12-4 to TRBJ2-3; D uncertain. Between the trimmed V and J ends, which lost 3 bases and 0 bases, there was a span of 10 bases. The CDR3 consists of 15 residues. This CDR3 reads CASSFGGTSTDTQYF. For the CDR3, the DNA is TGTGCCAGCAGTTTCGGCGGAACTAGCACAGATACGCAGTATTTT.

V gene TRBV5-1 combines with J gene TRBJ2-7; no reliable D call. Trimming cost V 4 bases and J 0 bases, with 8 bases left between them. Germline V gene lookup returns CDR1 SGHRS and CDR2 YFSETQ. The CDR3 runs to 13 residues. The chain's CDR3 is CASSPRSSYEQYF. The CDR3 DNA reads TGCGCCAGCAGCCCCAGGAGCTCCTACGAGCAGTACTTC.

Of note for this clonotype: Without the conserved terminal phenylalanine or tryptophan, this CDR3 likely stems from a read error. The chain links TRBV6-2 or TRBV6-3 to TRBJ2-7; D perhaps matches TRBD1 (6 bases). Germline V gene sequence: CDR1 MNHEY, CDR2 SVGEGT. V lost 4 bases and J 0 bases, leaving 7 bases between the germline ends. The CDR3 length is 13 residues. The CDR3: CASSSTGSYEQYL. In nucleotides, the CDR3 is TGTGCCAGCAGTTCGACAGGCTCCTACGAGCAGTACCTC.

The chain employs TRBV12-3 or TRBV12-4 and TRBJ1-1, with 10 bases that match TRBD1. J lost 2 bases, V lost 5 bases, and 8 bases had no gene match. This CDR3 is built from 16 residues. CDR3 coding DNA: TGTGCCAGCAGTCCAGGGACAGGGGTTAGAAACACTGAAGCTTTCTTT. It specifies CASSPGTGVRNTEAFF.

This clonotype was picked up a small number of times. This chain uses TRBV5-1 with TRBJ2-5; weak D call: TRBD1 (6 bases). The CDR3 covers 14 residues. The V end was cut by 0 bases, the J end by 3 bases, with 9 bases between. Germline CDR1 and CDR2: SGHRS and YFSETQ. CDR3 DNA: TGCGCCAGCAGCTTGGACAGGGTGGAAGAGACCCAGTACTTC. Protein product: CASSLDRVEETQYF.

This clonotype was seen a handful of times. V gene TRBV6-5 combines with J gene TRBJ2-5, with 10 bases aligning to TRBD2. With V trimmed by 0 bases and J by 0 bases, 19 bases remained unmatched. The CDR3 spans 22 residues. Germline CDR1 and CDR2: MNHEY and SVGAGI. The CDR3 loop reads CASSYSYPGLATKGGDQETQYF. CDR3 sequence (DNA): TGTGCCAGCAGTTACTCCTATCCGGGACTAGCGACAAAAGGGGGAGACCAAGAGACCCAGTACTTC.

This clonotype showed up just a few times. J is TRBJ2-2 and V is TRBV7-3; D remains unclear. V dropped 2 bases and J dropped 4 bases, with 5 bases sitting between them. The CDR3 loop spans 13 amino acids. The germline gives CDR1 SGHTA, CDR2 FQGTGA. CDR3 sequence (DNA): TGTGCCAGCAGCTTAGACGGCACCGGGGAGCTGTTTTTT. It codes for CASSLDGTGELFF.

The chain's CDR3 is CASSKGQGVSGQFF. The CDR3 DNA follows: TGTGCCAGCAGTAAGGGACAGGGAGTCTCGGGGCAGTTCTTC. The rearrangement joins TRBV28 to TRBJ2-1; 9 bases are shared with TRBD1. This CDR3 spans 14 amino acids. V was pared by 5 bases and J by 12 bases, with 11 bases of the junction left unmatched. The V gene's germline CDR1 is MDHEN and CDR2 SYDVKM.

This clonotype has at least ten counts. The chain employs TRBV6-4 and TRBJ1-1; no clear D gene. This CDR3 region has 13 residues. Germline CDR1 reads MRHNA; CDR2 reads SNTAGT. V was clipped by 5 bases and J by 4 bases, with 11 bases between them. The CDR3 DNA reads TGTGCCAGCAGTCCGGGGTTGGGCACTGAAGCTTTCTTT. Its protein product is CASSPGLGTEAFF.

V usage is TRBV19 and J usage is TRBJ2-3; TRBD1 agrees at 8 bases. Germline V gene sequence: CDR1 LNHDA, CDR2 SQIVND (reference sequence). J was trimmed by 3 bases and V by 4 bases; bases with no gene match: 6. CDR3 length: 15 residues. CDR3 sequence reads: CASSTNRGKTDTQYF. CDR3 coding DNA: TGTGCCAGTAGTACAAACAGGGGGAAGACAGATACGCAGTATTTT.

Only a few counts were recorded for this clonotype. This chain joins TRBV13 and TRBJ1-4; D might be TRBD1 (6 bases). This CDR3 is built from 17 residues. Germline assignment: CDR1 PRHDT and CDR2 FYEKMQ (reference sequence). V was pared by 4 bases and J by 5 bases, with 20 bases between. The CDR3 region is CASSSANDRDNNEKLFF. The CDR3 region has the DNA TGTGCCAGCAGCTCCGCGAACGACCGGGACAACAATGAAAAACTGTTTTTT.

The chain has TRBV10-3 and TRBJ1-2, with D possibly being TRBD1 (5 bases). Germline V CDR1 and CDR2: ENHRY, SYGVKD. The CDR3 has 17 amino acids. Trimming left V 0 bases short and J 3 bases short, with 17 bases between. The CDR3, as DNA: TGTGCCATCAGTGAGTCGGATGTGGCAGGGCAGGACTATGGCTACACCTTC. Protein sequence: CAISESDVAGQDYGYTF.

This clonotype was observed at least ten times. The chain couples TRBV4-1 to TRBJ1-4; a possible D gene is TRBD1 (5 bases). The CDR3 sequence is 14 residues long. Trimming took off 0 bases at V and 7 bases at J, with 9 bases between the two ends. Looked up from germline, CDR1 is MGHRA and CDR2 is YSYEKL. For the CDR3, the DNA is TGCGCCAGCAGCCAAGACGTGAGGGGTGAAAAACTGTTTTTT. Amino acids: CASSQDVRGEKLFF.

In the case of this clonotype: A much larger clone lies one base from this, so it may be a read error. No conserved phenylalanine or tryptophan is present at the end of the CDR3, so a read error is the likely explanation. The chain carries TRBV6-5 and TRBJ1-1; TRBD1 aligns across 7 bases. Germline CDR1 is MNHEY and CDR2 is SVGAGI. With V trimmed by 0 bases and J by 7 bases, 5 bases remained unmatched. The CDR3 is 14 amino acids. DNA for the CDR3: TGTGCCAGCAGTTACTCGAGCTGGGACAGTGAAGCTTTCTCT. Translating it yields CASSYSSWDSEAFS.

The CDR3 DNA reads TGTGCCAGCAGCAAAGGGACAGGCGTCCAGCAAGAGACCCAGTACTTC. Encoded protein: CASSKGTGVQQETQYF. The chain links TRBV9 to TRBJ2-5; 8 positions agree with TRBD1. The CDR3 covers 16 residues. V dropped 4 bases and J dropped 2; count of bases not matched to a gene: 10. From germline, CDR1 is SGDLS and CDR2 YYNGEE.

The rearrangement uses TRBV7-8 and TRBJ2-7; 8 positions agree with TRBD2. This CDR3 has 17 residues. V lost 1 base and J lost 1; bases outside the gene matches: 9. Per germline, CDR1 SGHVS and CDR2 FQNEAQ. The CDR3 bases are TGTGCCAGCAGCTTAGACCGGGGGGGCACGAAGTCCTACGAGCAGTACTTC. Translation gives CASSLDRGGTKSYEQYF.

This clonotype has a count of ten or more. The chain links TRBV20-1 to TRBJ1-2; D unresolved. V lost 4 bases, J lost 0 bases, and 12 bases lay in between. The CDR3 is 14 residues long. The germline V gene encodes CDR1 DFQATT and CDR2 SNEGSKA (reference sequence). CDR3 region: CSAKLLSTNYGYTF. DNA for the CDR3: TGCAGTGCTAAACTTCTGAGCACTAACTATGGCTACACCTTC.

This clonotype was recorded many times. The chain combines TRBV7-2 with TRBJ2-1; 7 bases are shared with TRBD2. The V segment lost 5 bases and the J segment 7 bases; nucleotides outside the gene matches: 14. The CDR3 sequence is 16 residues long. Germline V CDR1 and CDR2: SGHTA, FQGNSA. CDR3 in DNA: TGTGCCAGCAGCCGCCCCGTAGCGGGTGGGAGGAATGAGCAGTTCTTC. Its protein product is CASSRPVAGGRNEQFF.

This clonotype was picked up many times. J is TRBJ1-2 and V is TRBV4-3; D may be TRBD1 (5 bases). V lost 0 bases and J lost 2, with 13 bases in between. CDR3 length: 16 amino acids. The germline gives CDR1 LGHNA, CDR2 YSLEER. The CDR3 nucleotides read TGCGCCAGCAGCCAAGAGCCCGCAGGGACCAACTATGGCTACACCTTC. It yields the protein CASSQEPAGTNYGYTF.

This clonotype has a count of ten or more. V is TRBV29-1 and J is TRBJ2-6; D unclear. Deletions cut 2 bases from V and 1 base from J, with 3 bases between. Germline CDR1 and CDR2: SQVTM and ANQGSEA. The CDR3 spans 13 residues. CDR3 loop: CSVETSGANVLTF. The DNA for the CDR3 is TGCAGCGTTGAAACGTCTGGGGCCAACGTCCTGACTTTC. Full variable domain (rest looked up from reference TRBV29-1 and TRBJ2-6): SAVISQKPSRDICQRGTSLTIQCQVDSQVTMMFWYRQQPGQSLTLIATANQGSEATYESGFVIDKFPISRPNLTFSTLTVSNMSPEDSSIYLCSVETSGANVLTFGAGSRLTVL.

This clonotype was recorded many times. The chain uses TRBV5-1 and TRBJ2-1; D ambiguous. CDR1 is SGHRS, CDR2 YFSETQ, per germline. This CDR3 is 14 amino acids long. Trimming removed 4 bases at V and 6 bases at J, with 14 bases between. The CDR3 spells CASSIDPKGNEQFF. DNA of the CDR3: TGCGCCAGCAGCATCGACCCGAAGGGCAATGAGCAGTTCTTC. Full variable domain (rest looked up from reference TRBV5-1 and TRBJ2-1): KAGVTQTPRYLIKTRGQQVTLSCSPISGHRSVSWYQQTPGQGLQFLFEYFSETQRNKGNFPGRFSGRQFSNSRSEMNVSTLELGDSALYLCASSIDPKGNEQFFGPGTRLTVL.

This clonotype occurred a few times. This chain connects TRBV19 to TRBJ2-1; D may be TRBD1 (6 bases). Trimming took 9 bases from V and 5 from J, leaving 11 bases between them. This CDR3 has 12 residues. Germline CDR1 reads LNHDA; CDR2 reads SQIVND (reference sequence). Written as DNA, the CDR3 is TGTGCCAGACAGGGTGATAACAATGAGCAGTTCTTC. This sequence encodes CARQGDNNEQFF.

There are a few counts of this clonotype. The chain links TRBV4-1 to TRBJ1-1; D gene unclear. This CDR3 region has 14 residues. V was shortened by 0 bases and J by 1 base, with 6 bases between the two germline ends. CDR1 and CDR2 from the germline V gene are MGHRA and YSYEKL. The CDR3 sequence is CASSQDVGNTEAFF. The DNA of the CDR3 is TGCGCCAGCAGCCAAGATGTAGGGAACACTGAAGCTTTCTTT.

Only a few counts were recorded for this clonotype. The rearrangement links TRBV2 to TRBJ2-2, with 8 bases aligning to TRBD1. Germline V gene lookup returns CDR1 SNHLY and CDR2 FYNNEI. J was trimmed by 3 bases and V by 1 base; bases with no gene match: 7. This CDR3 has 17 amino acids. This CDR3 is CASSEDPGQAYTGELFF. In DNA form, the CDR3 reads TGTGCCAGCAGTGAAGACCCGGGACAGGCATACACCGGGGAGCTGTTTTTT.

This clonotype was counted a few times. V is TRBV12-3 or TRBV12-4 and J is TRBJ2-1; no firm D call. The V end was cut by 5 bases, the J end by 8 bases, with 13 bases between. CDR3 length: 13 residues. Here the CDR3 reads CASSAKGWDEQFF. CDR3 sequence (DNA): TGTGCCAGCAGTGCAAAAGGGTGGGATGAGCAGTTCTTC.

This clonotype was seen repeatedly, ten times or more. The CDR3 sequence is CASSFTSNQPQHF. The CDR3 DNA is TGTGCCAGCAGCTTTACAAGCAATCAGCCCCAGCATTTT. J is TRBJ1-5 and V is TRBV7-2, with D unclear. The CDR3 runs to 13 residues. Trimming removed 3 bases from V and 1 base from J, with 4 bases in between. Germline CDR1 and CDR2: SGHTA and FQGNSA.

As regards this clonotype: A read error is possible here, since a much larger clone lies one base away. This sequence joins TRBV12-3 or TRBV12-4 and TRBJ1-5; unclear D gene. The CDR3 spans 13 residues. V lost 3 bases and J 5 bases, leaving 8 bases between the germline ends. CDR3 amino acids: CASSLQMDQPQHF. CDR3 bases: TGTGCCAGCAGTTTGCAGATGGATCAGCCCCAGCATTTT.

This chain joins TRBV6-1 and TRBJ1-1; maybe TRBD1 (5 bases). The CDR3 is 14 amino acids. Trimming pared 3 bases from V and 7 bases from J, leaving 15 bases between. Germline-derived CDR1 and CDR2 are MNHNS and SASEGT. CDR3 amino acids: CASSEGRAAVEAFF. DNA for the CDR3: TGTGCCAGCAGTGAGGGCAGGGCGGCGGTTGAAGCTTTCTTT.

The sample holds a few counts of this clonotype. The chain carries TRBV20-1 and TRBJ2-1; perhaps TRBD2 as D (5 bases). Germline V gene sequence: CDR1 DFQATT, CDR2 SNEGSKA (reference sequence). The ends were cut back, 5 bases at V and 5 bases at J, with 19 bases in the middle. The CDR3 contains 15 residues. The CDR3 loop reads CSAPWGVIDDNEQFF. CDR3 in DNA: TGCAGTGCTCCATGGGGAGTTATAGATGACAATGAGCAGTTCTTC.

This clonotype was recorded only once. V usage is TRBV10-3 and J usage is TRBJ2-3; a possible D gene is TRBD1 (5 bases). In germline, CDR1 is ENHRY, CDR2 SYGVKD. V lost 0 bases and J lost 2, with 12 bases in between. The CDR3 has 16 amino acids. CDR3 protein: CAISESVWTFTDTQYF. The CDR3 DNA is TGTGCCATCAGTGAGTCGGTTTGGACATTCACAGATACGCAGTATTTT.